The sequence of this T cell receptor beta chain was determined in a study of blood T cell repertoires in COVID-19 (dated by TCRdb to the early 2020s). Describing the broader study: Collaborator samples came from the United States, Italy and Spain and covered acute and convalescent phases of COVID-19. The prospective study material was composed of cDNA or gDNA derived from T cells, B-cell-depleted T cells, or PBMCs. The dataset comprised deeply sampled blood TCRbeta repertoires from subjects exposed to, actively infected with, or recovered from COVID-19. A freely available public database, intended as a resource for researchers studying the immune response to SARS-CoV-2, is where the repertoires were released. Samples came from the ongoing ImmuneRACE study (first 160 participants) plus 1,254 subjects from 6 global collaborators. A de-identified subject ID, COVID-19 status, age in years and sex were almost always included in the sample metadata. Where available, HLA class I and class II types were taken from metadata supplied by the sample provider and were not determined by assay-based typing.

This clone was seen once. Its antigen is currently not known. No qualities accompany the bases; no much larger clone lies one base away. Whole blood was collected in K2EDTA tubes by collaborating institutions according to the institutions' own protocols. For TCRbeta analysis, collaborators shipped samples as frozen whole blood, isolated PBMCs, or DNA extracted from either of those sample types. Here is what the overall study found, with its caveats: The quantity of clinical and demographic metadata differed by source and by participant and was supplied without curation.

TCRbeta CDR3 regions were amplified from genomic DNA by means of the immunoSEQ Assay, a bias-controlled multiplex PCR. As for the authors' bioinformatics: The number of nucleated cells in each sample was estimated from the amplification of reference gene primers within the assay. Sequence reads were collapsed and filtered to measure the absolute abundance of every unique TCRbeta CDR3 rearrangement. Productive Simpson clonality was computed per sample as the square root of Simpson's diversity index over productive rearrangements. Here the immuneACCESS table is served through TCRdb, limited to in-frame sequences with V and J called. Missing clones are a known gap in these copies; in checked studies unresolved V genes cover under half, and the rest lacks a known reason. V, J and clone size were drawn from that table, and D and trimming were deduced from the DNA. The sample yields roughly 170,000 clones; less than 85% were counted once. The top ten constitute 3% of the sample.

The origin of this receptor is a woman older than 75 with acute or convalescent COVID-19. The sample was peripheral blood.

The DNA sequence is given as TGTGCCAGCAGCCATGACAGGGGCTCTGGAAACACCATATATTTT. Its translation is CASSHDRGSGNTIYF. This chain joins TRBV27 to TRBJ1-3, with 8 bases in between that match TRBD1. Compared with germline, V lacks 6 bases and J lacks 0 bases; bases without a gene match: 4. Inclusive of the bounding cysteine and phenylalanine, the CDR3 is 15 residues long. Of all the DNA, just the CDR3 is kept, 45 bases in frame from base 1. The germline V gene (reference sequence) gives CDR1 as MNHEY and CDR2 as SMNVEV.